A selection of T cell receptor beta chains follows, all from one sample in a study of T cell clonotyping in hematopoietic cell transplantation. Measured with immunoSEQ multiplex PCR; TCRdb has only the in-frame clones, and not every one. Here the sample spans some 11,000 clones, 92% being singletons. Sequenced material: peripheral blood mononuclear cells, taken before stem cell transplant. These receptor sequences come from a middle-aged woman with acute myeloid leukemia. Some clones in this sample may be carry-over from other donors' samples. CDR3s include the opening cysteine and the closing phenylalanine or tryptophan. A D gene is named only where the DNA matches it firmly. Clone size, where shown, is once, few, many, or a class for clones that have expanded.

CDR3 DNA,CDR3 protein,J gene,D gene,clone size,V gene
TGCAGCGTTGAAGATCTTCGGAGCTCCTACAATGAGCAGTTCTTC,CSVEDLRSSYNEQFF,TRBJ2-1,.,.,TRBV29-1
TGTGCCAGCAGCCCCGAGCGGGGACCTTGGGAGACCCAGTACTTC,CASSPERGPWETQYF,TRBJ2-5,TRBD2,.,TRBV7-3
TGTGCCAGCAGCCCAGGGGCGCAATATGGCTACACCTTC,CASSPGAQYGYTF,TRBJ1-2,.,.,TRBV5-4
TGCAGCGCCGTAGGGGAGCGCACTGAAGCTTTCTTT,CSAVGERTEAFF,TRBJ1-1,.,.,TRBV29-1
TGTGCCAGCAGCTGGGCCGGGACAGTAGATACGCAGTATTTT,CASSWAGTVDTQYF,TRBJ2-3,TRBD1,.,TRBV5-4
TGTGCCAGCAGTGATATCCGGACTAGCGGGACTGAGACCCAGTACTTC,CASSDIRTSGTETQYF,TRBJ2-5,TRBD2,.,TRBV27
TGTGCCAGCAGCTTGGGGGGACAGGGTGCCTATGGCTACACCTTC,CASSLGGQGAYGYTF,TRBJ1-2,TRBD1,.,TRBV5-5
TGCGCCAGCAGCTTGGAAGTTTCTAATGAAAAACTGTTTTTT,CASSLEVSNEKLFF,TRBJ1-4,.,once,TRBV5-1
TGTGCCAGCAGCTTGCTACAGGGGAGTCAAACTGAAGCTTTCTTT,CASSLLQGSQTEAFF,TRBJ1-1,TRBD1,.,TRBV7-8
TGTGCCAGTAGTATAGATCTGGCGACAGGGGGCGCGCAGGGGGGCTACACCTTC,CASSIDLATGGAQGGYTF,TRBJ1-2,TRBD1,once,TRBV19
TGTGCCAGCAGCCCCCGACAGGGGGCAGCAACTAATGAAAAACTGTTTTTT,CASSPRQGAATNEKLFF,TRBJ1-4,TRBD1,.,TRBV7-2
TGTGCCAGCAGTCCACTGGGGGAACGGGACGAGCAGTACTTC,CASSPLGERDEQYF,TRBJ2-7,.,.,TRBV27
TGTGCCAGCAGCTTAGTACGGCCGGTAGGACGGGAAAAAGAGACCCAGTACTTC,CASSLVRPVGREKETQYF,TRBJ2-5,.,.,TRBV11-2
TGTGCCATCAGTGAAGAGGGTTATGAGCAGTTCTTC,CAISEEGYEQFF,TRBJ2-1,.,.,TRBV10-3
TGTGCCAGCAGTTTATCTAGCGGGAGAACCTACAATGAGCAGTTCTTC,CASSLSSGRTYNEQFF,TRBJ2-1,TRBD2,.,TRBV27
TGTGCCAGCAGCTCAAGCGGGGTTGCAGATACGCAGTATTTT,CASSSSGVADTQYF,TRBJ2-3,TRBD2,.,TRBV9
TGCAGCGTTTTACAGGATAGCTCCTACGAGCAGTACTTC,CSVLQDSSYEQYF,TRBJ2-7,.,.,TRBV29-1
TGTGCCAGCAGTTTCGACGGGCCCCCGGTGAGTGGCGAGCAGTACTTC,CASSFDGPPVSGEQYF,TRBJ2-7,.,.,TRBV2
TGTGCCAGCAGCCCCACCCGTGCAGGGAGGCCCTACGAGCAGTACTTC,CASSPTRAGRPYEQYF,TRBJ2-7,.,.,TRBV7-6
TGTGCCAGCAGCCAAGTTATAGAAGGAAACACCATATATTTT,CASSQVIEGNTIYF,TRBJ1-3,.,.,TRBV4-2
TGCAGCGTGAGGACAGACAGCACAGATACGCAGTATTTT,CSVRTDSTDTQYF,TRBJ2-3,.,.,TRBV29-1
TGTGCCAGCAGCTTTGTAGGGACAGGGAGGGAGACCCAGTACTTC,CASSFVGTGRETQYF,TRBJ2-5,TRBD1,.,TRBV5-6
TGTGCCAGCGGGTCTAGCGGGTACTACGAGCAGTACTTC,CASGSSGYYEQYF,TRBJ2-7,TRBD2,.,TRBV7-2
TGTGCCAGCAGCCCCCGGGACTCGTCGGTCTACGAGCAGTACTTC,CASSPRDSSVYEQYF,TRBJ2-7,.,.,TRBV7-6
TGCAGCGTCCAGCGACAGTACGAGCAGTACTTC,CSVQRQYEQYF,TRBJ2-7,.,.,TRBV29-1
TGCGCCAGCAGCTTGGGGACAGGGTGGGAGCAGTACTTC,CASSLGTGWEQYF,TRBJ2-7,TRBD1,.,TRBV5-1
TGCGCCAGCAGCCTGTCGGGACAGTCGAACACTGAAGCTTTCTTT,CASSLSGQSNTEAFF,TRBJ1-1,TRBD1,.,TRBV4-1
TGTGCCAGCAGCGTAGACGGGACTCCTAAGGACGGGGAGCTGTTTTTT,CASSVDGTPKDGELFF,TRBJ2-2,.,.,TRBV9
TGTGCCAGTAGAATAGCGGGAGCTGGCCCCTACGAGCAGTACTTC,CASRIAGAGPYEQYF,TRBJ2-7,TRBD2,.,TRBV19
TGTGCCAGCAGCTTGGAGGCTCCTATAGCCAAAAACATTCAGTACTTC,CASSLEAPIAKNIQYF,TRBJ2-4,.,.,TRBV5-4
TGTGCCAGCAGGGAAACCGGGACTAGCGGGAGGGCGGGGCAGTTCTTC,CASRETGTSGRAGQFF,TRBJ2-1,TRBD2,.,TRBV4-2
TGCGCCAGCAGTCGGCAGGCGAACACTGAAGCTTTCTTT,CASSRQANTEAFF,TRBJ1-1,.,.,TRBV5-1
TGTGCCAGCAGCTTAGGCCTAGGGGCGCTTAGCTCCTACGAGCAGTACTTC,CASSLGLGALSSYEQYF,TRBJ2-7,.,.,TRBV11-3
TGTGCCATCAGTGCCACTATCAAGGGGTCCTCCTACGAGCAGTACTTC,CAISATIKGSSYEQYF,TRBJ2-7,.,.,TRBV10-3
TGTGCCAGCAGCTTAAACCCTCAGGGCCTCTCTGGAAACACCATATATTTT,CASSLNPQGLSGNTIYF,TRBJ1-3,.,.,TRBV7-9
TGCGCCAGCAGCTTCCGGTTTGGCGACAATGAGCAGTTCTTC,CASSFRFGDNEQFF,TRBJ2-1,.,.,TRBV5-1
TGTGCCAGCAGCTCGGGACAAGGGAACACTGAAGCTTTCTTT,CASSSGQGNTEAFF,TRBJ1-1,.,.,TRBV9
TGTGCCAGCAGTTTCTTAGGGGGCGCACAGCCCCAGCATTTT,CASSFLGGAQPQHF,TRBJ1-5,TRBD1,.,TRBV27
TGTGCCAGCAGCTTATCGAAGGGCCCTCTCTACGAGCAGTACTTC,CASSLSKGPLYEQYF,TRBJ2-7,.,.,TRBV7-9
TGTGCCAGCCGTAAACAGGGGGGAAAGGAGACCCAGTACTTC,CASRKQGGKETQYF,TRBJ2-5,TRBD1,.,TRBV27
TGTGCCAGCAGTTTCTCCACAGGGCAGAGTGGCTACACCTTC,CASSFSTGQSGYTF,TRBJ1-2,.,.,TRBV27
TGTGCCAGCACCGGAGCGGGAGTGGAGACCCAGTACTTC,CASTGAGVETQYF,TRBJ2-5,TRBD2,.,TRBV28
TGTGCCAGCAGCAGACGGGACTCCTACGAGCAGTACTTC,CASSRRDSYEQYF,TRBJ2-7,.,.,TRBV7-2
TGTGCCAGCAGCCGGACAGGGGGCGGGCCCCAGCATTTT,CASSRTGGGPQHF,TRBJ1-5,TRBD1,.,TRBV5-5
TGTGCCAGCTCCCCCTCCGGGCTCGGTACGCAGTATTTT,CASSPSGLGTQYF,TRBJ2-3,.,once,TRBV18
TGTGCCAGCAGCTCGACAGGGGACGGGGAGCTGTTTTTT,CASSSTGDGELFF,TRBJ2-2,TRBD1,.,TRBV7-7
TGTGCCAGCAGCTTAGTTGCGGGAGCGGGCGGCGAGCAGTACTTC,CASSLVAGAGGEQYF,TRBJ2-7,TRBD2,.,TRBV7-6
TGTGCCAGCTCACCAGCCGAGTCTGGGAACACCTTC,CASSPAESGNTF,TRBJ1-2,.,.,TRBV18